One sample yielded the 32 T cell receptor beta chains listed below, sequenced in a study of cytomegalovirus exposure and HLA in healthy donors. Use of 60 Vbeta and 13 Jbeta primers characterized the PCR. Profiled with immunoSEQ multiplex PCR; TCRdb holds only in-frame clones, not every one. The sample consists of 200,000 or so clones, around 81% of them appearing once. Sequenced sample: PBMCs. The receptors were gathered from a woman between 18 and 29 years old in good health and CMV-seropositive.

This chain links TRBV7-2 with TRBJ2-5; D remains unclear. The CDR3 contains 14 residues. Germline V lookup: CDR1 SGHTA, CDR2 FQGNSA. V shed 1 base and J shed 5 bases, with 11 bases lying between them. The CDR3 reads CASSLDPNRETQYF. For the CDR3, the DNA is TGTGCCAGCAGCTTAGATCCCAACCGGGAGACCCAGTACTTC.

This chain joins TRBV11-2 and TRBJ2-1, with TRBD2 identical over 13 bases. V lost 5 bases to trimming and J lost 8 bases; unmatched junction nucleotides: 12. Germline V gene data show CDR1 as SGHAT and CDR2 as FQNNGV. The CDR3 is 17 residues long. This chain's CDR3 is CASSPRTSGGRPDEQFF. The CDR3 DNA sequence: TGTGCCAGCAGCCCCCGGACTAGCGGGGGCCGCCCGGATGAGCAGTTCTTC.

CDR3 coding DNA: TGTGCAAGTCGCAGACCTAGGGGTTCGGGCGAGCAGTACTTC. Residues: CASRRPRGSGEQYF. The chain employs TRBV12-2 and TRBJ2-7; the table's TRBD1 call for D was not verified on the DNA. TRBV12-2 is flagged as a pseudogene. The CDR3 sequence is 14 residues long.

The chain has TRBV29-1 and TRBJ2-2, with D possibly being TRBD2 (6 bases). Between the trimmed V and J ends, which lost 4 bases and 2 bases, there was a span of 11 bases. Germline CDR1 and CDR2: SQVTM and ANQGSEA. The CDR3 covers 14 residues. CDR3 region: CSVAASANTGELFF. Written as DNA, the CDR3 is TGCAGCGTTGCTGCTAGCGCAAACACCGGGGAGCTGTTTTTT.

The CDR3 protein is CASRMDREAYEQYF. The CDR3 nucleotides are TGTGCCAGCAGGATGGACAGGGAGGCCTACGAGCAGTACTTC. The chain uses TRBV2 and TRBJ2-7; 8 bases align to TRBD1. The CDR3 has 14 amino acids. J gave up 2 bases and V 6 bases, and 6 bases lay outside the gene matches. The germline gives CDR1 SNHLY, CDR2 FYNNEI. The whole variable domain, remainder taken from reference TRBV2 and TRBJ2-7, is EPEVTQTPSHQVTQMGQEVILRCVPISNHLYFYWYRQILGQKVEFLVSFYNNEISEKSEIFDDQFSVERPDGSNFTLKIRSTKLEDSAMYFCASRMDREAYEQYFGPGTRLTVT.

This chain's CDR3 is CASSLTGSNNQPQHF. The CDR3 bases are TGTGCCAGCAGCTTAACAGGGAGCAACAATCAGCCCCAGCATTTT. This chain links TRBV7-2 with TRBJ1-5; TRBD1 might be the D (6 bases). CDR1 and CDR2 (germline): SGHTA, FQGNSA. This CDR3 region has 15 residues. V was pared by 2 bases and J by 3 bases, with 11 bases between.

This clone has just one count. This chain connects TRBV7-9 to TRBJ2-1; 8 nucleotides align to TRBD1. Germline CDR1 is SEHNR and CDR2 is FQNEAQ (reference sequence). The CDR3 runs to 16 residues. V dropped 3 bases and J dropped 4; count of bases not matched to a gene: 8. In DNA form, the CDR3 reads TGTGCCAGCAGCTTTCCGGGACAGGAGGAGTACAATGAGCAGTTCTTC. It translates to CASSFPGQEEYNEQFF.

V usage is TRBV6-4 and J usage is TRBJ2-3; 9 bases are a match to TRBD1. Trimming cost V 6 bases and J 3 bases; bases outside gene matches: 4. From germline, CDR1 is MRHNA and CDR2 SNTAGT. The CDR3 spans 14 residues. This CDR3 is CASSTGGATDTQYF. The CDR3 coding sequence is TGTGCCAGCAGCACAGGGGGCGCGACAGATACGCAGTATTTT.

This clone came up a few times. The V call is TRBV7-9, the J call TRBJ2-6, with D perhaps matching TRBD2 (6 bases). V was trimmed by 5 bases and J by 1 base, leaving 18 bases between them. The CDR3 loop spans 18 amino acids. Germline assignment: CDR1 SEHNR and CDR2 FQNEAQ (reference sequence). The CDR3 region is CASSPQVEGFSGANVLTF. DNA of the CDR3: TGTGCCAGCAGCCCCCAAGTGGAGGGGTTTTCTGGGGCCAACGTCCTGACTTTC.

This chain uses TRBV27 with TRBJ2-7, with D possibly matching TRBD2 (5 bases). This CDR3 comprises 16 residues. CDR1 and CDR2 from the germline V gene are MNHEY and SMNVEV (reference sequence). Trimming took 3 bases from V and 5 from J, leaving 20 bases between them. In DNA, the CDR3 is TGTGCCAGCAGTTTCCAGCGGAGCCTTAAAACGAACGAGCAGTACTTC. Encoded protein: CASSFQRSLKTNEQYF.

Notes on this clone: This same CDR3 is encoded by further DNA sequences in the sample. This rearrangement joins TRBV11-2 to TRBJ2-5, with 8 bases lining up with TRBD2. This CDR3 comprises 13 residues. The germline CDR1 and CDR2 sequences are SGHAT and FQNNGV. V gave up 6 bases and J gave up 3 bases; unmatched junction bases: 3. CDR3 nucleotides: TGTGCCAGCAGGTTGGGACTAGAAGAGACCCAGTACTTC. It encodes CASRLGLEETQYF.

The chain uses TRBV2 and TRBJ1-3; perhaps TRBD1 as D (5 bases). This CDR3 comprises 15 residues. Trimming pared 7 bases from V and 2 bases from J, leaving 15 bases between. Germline V gene data show CDR1 as SNHLY and CDR2 as FYNNEI. The CDR3 DNA reads as TGTGCCAGCACCGTAGGATCAGGGACTGGAAACACCATATATTTT. Translated: CASTVGSGTGNTIYF.

The gene calls are TRBV7-9 and TRBJ2-7, with TRBD1 matching 9 bases. The CDR3 has 16 amino acids. The V gene end was trimmed by 3 bases and the J gene end by 6 bases; junction bases not matched to a gene: 12. CDR1 SEHNR and CDR2 FQNEAQ come from the germline V gene (reference sequence). In DNA form, the CDR3 reads TGTGCCAGCAGCTTGACACCCCGGGACAGGGTCGTCGAGCAGTACTTC. It codes for CASSLTPRDRVVEQYF.

This chain's CDR3 is CAISSTDQGGYTF. The CDR3 nucleotides are TGTGCCATCAGTAGCACCGACCAGGGAGGCTACACCTTC. V and J are TRBV10-3 and TRBJ1-2; D is perhaps TRBD1 (5 bases). Germline V gene lookup returns CDR1 ENHRY and CDR2 SYGVKD. V gave up 5 bases and J gave up 8 bases, with 15 bases separating them. This CDR3 region has 13 residues.

In its sample, this clone was seen a few times. J is TRBJ2-3 and V is TRBV5-1; 12 bases map to TRBD2. The CDR3 loop spans 15 amino acids. From germline, CDR1 is SGHRS and CDR2 YFSETQ. Unmatched junction bases numbered 3, after V lost 5 bases and J lost 2 bases. In nucleotides, the CDR3 is TGCGCCAGCAGGCCTAGCGGGGGGGACACAGATACGCAGTATTTT. Encoded protein: CASRPSGGDTDTQYF.

The CDR3 bases are TGTGCCTCACAGGGGGAGTACACTGAAGCTTTCTTT. The encoded protein is CASQGEYTEAFF. The rearrangement joins TRBV30 to TRBJ1-1; TRBD1 matches 8 bases. Unmatched junction bases numbered 4, after V lost 7 bases and J lost 3 bases. The germline gives CDR1 GTSNPN, CDR2 SVGIG (reference sequence). This CDR3 region has 12 residues.

The chain is built from TRBV4-1 and TRBJ1-4; the D is unclear. Germline V lookup: CDR1 MGHRA, CDR2 YSYEKL. The CDR3 spans 13 residues. Trimming took 4 bases from V and 8 from J, leaving 11 bases between them. Written as DNA, the CDR3 is TGCGCCAGCAGCCTGGGCATAAGGGAAAAACTGTTTTTT. It is translated as CASSLGIREKLFF.

V gene TRBV2 combines with J gene TRBJ2-1, with a weak D call TRBD2 (5 bases). From germline, CDR1 is SNHLY and CDR2 FYNNEI. V lost 1 base and J 11 bases, leaving 12 bases between the germline ends. The CDR3 is 13 residues long. CDR3 sequence reads: CASSEVSRGKQFF. DNA for the CDR3: TGTGCCAGCAGTGAAGTTAGTAGAGGGAAGCAGTTCTTC. The variable domain in full, completed from reference TRBV2 and TRBJ2-1, reads EPEVTQTPSHQVTQMGQEVILRCVPISNHLYFYWYRQILGQKVEFLVSFYNNEISEKSEIFDDQFSVERPDGSNFTLKIRSTKLEDSAMYFCASSEVSRGKQFFGPGTRLTVL.

The chain uses TRBV30 and TRBJ2-5; 8 nucleotides line up with TRBD1. In germline, CDR1 is GTSNPN, CDR2 SVGIG (reference sequence). The CDR3 has 12 residues. V gave up 2 bases and J gave up 5 bases; unmatched junction bases: 1. The CDR3 protein is CAWSQGAETQYF. The CDR3 coding sequence is TGTGCCTGGAGTCAGGGGGCTGAGACCCAGTACTTC.

This chain joins TRBV29-1 and TRBJ2-7; 8 bases are shared with TRBD1. The germline gives CDR1 SQVTM, CDR2 ANQGSEA. Trimming removed 2 bases from V and 2 bases from J; junction bases left unmatched: 5. This CDR3 region has 14 residues. The CDR3 reads CSVELRGQAYEQYF. The CDR3 coding sequence is TGCAGCGTTGAACTCCGGGGACAGGCCTACGAGCAGTACTTC.

The genes are TRBV15 and TRBJ2-1, with D perhaps matching TRBD2 (7 bases). The V gene's germline CDR1 is LNHNV and CDR2 YYDKDF (reference sequence). V lost 5 bases, J lost 8 bases, and 22 bases lay in between. The CDR3 spans 16 residues. CDR3 loop: CATSVRSGGAVDEQFF. The CDR3 coding sequence is TGTGCCACCAGCGTACGATCTGGGGGGGCCGTGGATGAGCAGTTCTTC.

CDR3 sequence reads: CASSYIRGGPRGELFF. CDR3 DNA: TGTGCCAGCAGCTACATACGGGGGGGCCCTCGTGGGGAGCTGTTTTTT. The chain employs TRBV11-2 and TRBJ2-2; 8 bases match TRBD2. Germline trimming cut 4 bases from V and 8 bases from J; bases unmatched to any gene: 12. The germline gives CDR1 SGHAT, CDR2 FQNNGV. There are 16 residues in the CDR3.

CDR3 DNA sequence: TGTGCCTGGAGTATCCAGGGGCCAAATCAGCCCCAGCATTTT. It codes for CAWSIQGPNQPQHF. The rearrangement uses TRBV30 and TRBJ1-5, with a possible D match to TRBD1 (6 bases). V lost 2 bases and J 4 bases, leaving 12 bases between the germline ends. The V gene's germline CDR1 is GTSNPN and CDR2 SVGIG (reference sequence). This CDR3 comprises 14 residues. Together with reference TRBV30 and TRBJ1-5, the CDR3 gives the full variable domain: SQTIHQWPATLVQPVGSPLSLECTVEGTSNPNLYWYRQAAGRGLQLLFYSVGIGQISSEVPQNLSASRPQDRQFILSSKKLLLSDSGFYLCAWSIQGPNQPQHFGDGTRLSIL.

This clone was observed a single time. J is TRBJ2-1 and V is TRBV7-6, with 8 bases fitting TRBD2. The ends lost 1 base at V and 7 bases at J; junction bases unmatched: 9. This CDR3 has 16 amino acids. Per the germline V gene, CDR1 is SGHVS and CDR2 is FNYEAQ. The DNA of the CDR3 is TGTGCCAGCAGCTTAGTTAGGCCGGGGGGGCCAAATGAGCAGTTCTTC. This gives the protein CASSLVRPGGPNEQFF.

The gene calls are TRBV28 and TRBJ2-2, with D perhaps matching TRBD2 (7 bases). V lost 6 bases to trimming and J lost 8 bases, with 22 bases between them. Germline V gene sequence: CDR1 MDHEN, CDR2 SYDVKM. CDR3 size: 16 residues. CDR3 sequence (DNA): TGTGCCAGCAGAGGCGGGGCTGGGCGGGGGCCTGGGGAGCTGTTTTTT. Translated: CASRGGAGRGPGELFF.

The chain links TRBV7-9 to TRBJ2-6; no reliable D call. CDR3 length: 19 residues. Germline CDR1 SEHNR, CDR2 FQNEAQ (reference sequence). The ends were cut back, 1 base at V and 0 bases at J, with 16 bases in the middle. The CDR3 loop reads CASSLGAIRSLSGANVLTF. The CDR3 DNA reads as TGTGCCAGCAGCTTAGGAGCTATCAGGTCCCTCTCTGGGGCCAACGTCCTGACTTTC.

The V call is TRBV5-6, the J call TRBJ1-3; no firm D call. V lost 4 bases, J lost 5 bases, and 16 bases lay in between. The CDR3 runs 15 residues. In germline, CDR1 is SGHDT, CDR2 YYEEEE. The chain's CDR3 is CASSHTAADRNTIYF. In nucleotides, the CDR3 is TGTGCCAGCAGCCATACCGCGGCGGATAGAAACACCATATATTTT.

The chain combines TRBV10-1 with TRBJ2-7, with 11 bases lining up with TRBD2. CDR1 is WNHNN and CDR2 is SYGVQD in the germline V gene (reference sequence). This CDR3 contains 15 residues. Trimming removed 2 bases from V and 3 bases from J; junction bases left unmatched: 3. CDR3 in amino acids: CASSEKTSGVYEQYV. The CDR3 DNA reads as TGCGCCAGCAGTGAGAAGACTAGCGGGGTCTACGAGCAGTACGTC.

This clone was recorded a few times. V is TRBV9 and J is TRBJ1-3, with D tentatively TRBD1 (6 bases). There are 14 residues in the CDR3. V lost 0 bases to trimming and J lost 2 bases, with 6 bases between them. Per the germline V gene, CDR1 is SGDLS and CDR2 is YYNGEE. In DNA form, the CDR3 reads TGTGCCAGCAGCGTAGCAGGGGCTGGAAACACCATATATTTT. It codes for CASSVAGAGNTIYF.

The gene calls are TRBV7-6 and TRBJ1-1; tentatively, D is TRBD1 (5 bases). Germline CDR1 and CDR2: SGHVS and FNYEAQ. V gave up 1 base and J gave up 1 base, with 13 bases separating them. CDR3 length: 16 amino acids. The CDR3 nucleotides read TGTGCCAGCAGCTTAGGCGTCCCAGGGTGGAACACTGAAGCTTTCTTT. Its translation: CASSLGVPGWNTEAFF.

The V call is TRBV5-6, the J call TRBJ1-6; 7 bases match TRBD1. Losses at the gene ends were 4 bases for V and 8 bases for J; bases not matched to a gene: 6. The CDR3 runs to 14 residues. Germline V CDR1 and CDR2: SGHDT, YYEEEE. Here the CDR3 reads CASSHGQEYSPLHF. In DNA, the CDR3 is TGTGCCAGCAGCCACGGACAGGAATATTCACCCCTCCACTTT.

This clone has only a few counts. V is TRBV6-1 and J is TRBJ2-5; D possibly corresponds to TRBD2 (6 bases). This CDR3 spans 14 amino acids. Germline V gene sequence: CDR1 MNHNS, CDR2 SASEGT. The V gene lost 8 bases and the J gene lost 1 base, with 14 bases spanning the gap. The CDR3 protein is CASLRGGGQETQYF. The DNA for the CDR3 is TGTGCCAGCCTGCGGGGTGGGGGCCAAGAGACCCAGTACTTC.